This record covers a single T cell receptor beta chain. This sample is part of a study of cytomegalovirus exposure and HLA in healthy donors. Germline CDR1 MNHEY, CDR2 SVGAGI. The length of the CDR3 is 15 residues. The V segment lost 5 bases and the J segment 4 bases; nucleotides outside the gene matches: 10. PCR amplification relied on 60 Vbeta primers (plus 13 Jbeta primers). TCRdb keeps only in-frame clones here, not all; method: immunoSEQ multiplex PCR. The table includes around 300,000 clones, roughly four fifths detected once. This sequence originates from a woman in her thirties or forties in good health and CMV-seropositive. The chain combines TRBV6-5 with TRBJ1-1, with 7 bases matching TRBD1. Sequencing was done on a sample of PBMCs. The CDR3, as DNA: TGTGCCAGCAGTCCCACCAGGGGGATGAGCACTGAAGCTTTCTTT. Protein: CASSPTRGMSTEAFF.